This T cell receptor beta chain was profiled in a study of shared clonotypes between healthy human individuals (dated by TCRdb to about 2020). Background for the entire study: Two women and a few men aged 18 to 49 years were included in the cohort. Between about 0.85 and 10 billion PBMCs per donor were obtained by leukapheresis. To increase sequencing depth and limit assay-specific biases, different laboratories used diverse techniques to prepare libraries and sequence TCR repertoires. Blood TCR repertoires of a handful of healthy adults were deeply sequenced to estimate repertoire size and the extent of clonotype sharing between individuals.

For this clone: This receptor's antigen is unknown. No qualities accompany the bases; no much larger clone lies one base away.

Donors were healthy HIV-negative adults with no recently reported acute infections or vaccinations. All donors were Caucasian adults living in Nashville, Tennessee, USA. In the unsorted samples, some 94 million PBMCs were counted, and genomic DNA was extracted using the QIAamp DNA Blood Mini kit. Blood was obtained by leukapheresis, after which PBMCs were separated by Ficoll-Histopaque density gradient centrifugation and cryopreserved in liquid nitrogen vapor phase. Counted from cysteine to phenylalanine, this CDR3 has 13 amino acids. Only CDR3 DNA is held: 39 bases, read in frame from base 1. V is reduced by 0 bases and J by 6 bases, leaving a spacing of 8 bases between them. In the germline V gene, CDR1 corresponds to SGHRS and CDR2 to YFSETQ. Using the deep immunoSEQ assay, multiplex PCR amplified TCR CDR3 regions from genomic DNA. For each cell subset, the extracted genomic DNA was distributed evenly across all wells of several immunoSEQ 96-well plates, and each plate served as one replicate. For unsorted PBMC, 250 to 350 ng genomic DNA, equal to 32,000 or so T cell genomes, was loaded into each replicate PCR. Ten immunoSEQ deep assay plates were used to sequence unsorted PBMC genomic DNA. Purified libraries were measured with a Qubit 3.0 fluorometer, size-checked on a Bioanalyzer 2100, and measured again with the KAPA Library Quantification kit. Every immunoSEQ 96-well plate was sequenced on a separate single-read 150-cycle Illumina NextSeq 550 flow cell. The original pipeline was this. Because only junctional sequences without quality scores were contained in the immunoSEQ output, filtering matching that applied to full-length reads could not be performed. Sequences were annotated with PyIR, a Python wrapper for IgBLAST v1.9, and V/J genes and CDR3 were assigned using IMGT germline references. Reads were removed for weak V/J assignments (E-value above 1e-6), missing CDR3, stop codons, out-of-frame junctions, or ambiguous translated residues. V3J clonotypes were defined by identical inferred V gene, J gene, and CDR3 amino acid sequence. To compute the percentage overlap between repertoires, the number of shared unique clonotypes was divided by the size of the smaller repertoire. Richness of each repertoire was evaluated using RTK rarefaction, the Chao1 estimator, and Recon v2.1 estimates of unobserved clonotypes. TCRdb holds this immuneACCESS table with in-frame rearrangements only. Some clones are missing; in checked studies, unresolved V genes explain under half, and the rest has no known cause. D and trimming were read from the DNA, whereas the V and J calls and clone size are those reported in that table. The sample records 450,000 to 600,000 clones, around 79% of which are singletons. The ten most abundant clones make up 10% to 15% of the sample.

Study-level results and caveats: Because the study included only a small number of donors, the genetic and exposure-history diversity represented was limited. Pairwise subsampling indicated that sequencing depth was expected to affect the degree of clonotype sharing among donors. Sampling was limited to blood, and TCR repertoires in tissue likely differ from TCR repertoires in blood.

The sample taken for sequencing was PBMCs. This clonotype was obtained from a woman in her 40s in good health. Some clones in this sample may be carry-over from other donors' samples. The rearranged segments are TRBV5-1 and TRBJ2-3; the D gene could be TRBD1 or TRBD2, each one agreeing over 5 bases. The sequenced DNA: TGCGCCAGCAGCTTGGGAGGGGTGGATACGCAGTATTTT. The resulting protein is CASSLGGVDTQYF.